Presented here are 11 T cell receptor beta chains from one specimen sequenced in a study of blood T cells in healthy people across ages. A sample-barcoded 5' primer and a J-beta primer mix were used in a second PCR of roughly 7 to 11 cycles. In TCRdb, the 5' RACE reads were re-called with MiXCR into one record per CDR3 protein. Here the sample spans some 550,000 distinct CDR3 sequences, more than 45% being singletons. Specimen: blood. The receptors shown here come from a man older than 75 in good health.

CDR3 in DNA: TGTGCCAGCAGCCCCATGGGGGCGTTTGAAGAGACCCAGTACTTC. Translated, it gives CASSPMGAFEETQYF. The chain employs TRBV28 and TRBJ2-5; a possible D gene is TRBD1 (6 bases). Germline loops: CDR1 MDHEN, CDR2 SYDVKM. V lost 6 bases and J lost 3, with 17 bases in between. The CDR3 consists of 15 residues.

The chain carries TRBV29-1 and TRBJ2-4; 10 positions match TRBD2. The CDR3 sequence is 13 residues long. V was pared by 4 bases and J by 13 bases, with 10 bases of the junction left unmatched. CDR1 and CDR2 from the germline V gene are SQVTM and ANQGSEA. The DNA for the CDR3 is TGCAGCGTTGCCCCCATGAGCGGGGGGGAGCAGTACTTC. It is translated as CSVAPMSGGEQYF.

This clonotype was counted at least ten times. This chain connects TRBV7-8 to TRBJ2-7; possibly TRBD1 for D (5 bases). Between the trimmed V and J ends, which lost 3 bases and 4 bases, there was a span of 16 bases. CDR1 SGHVS and CDR2 FQNEAQ come from the germline V gene. This CDR3 is 15 amino acids long. CDR3 in DNA: TGTGCCAGCAGCTTCCAGGGCGCTCCCGAGTACGAGCAGTACTTC. Translation gives CASSFQGAPEYEQYF.

The rearrangement joins TRBV4-1 to TRBJ2-5; D ambiguous. V was clipped by 0 bases and J by 7 bases, with 9 bases between them. Germline CDR1 is MGHRA and CDR2 is YSYEKL. The CDR3 loop spans 13 amino acids. The CDR3 loop reads CASSQDSDGTQYF. Here the CDR3 DNA reads TGCGCCAGCAGCCAAGATTCTGATGGGACCCAGTACTTC.

This clonotype was counted a few times. The CDR3 DNA is TGCAGTGCTAGATCAGAGGGGGACTACGAGCAGTACTTC. It yields the protein CSARSEGDYEQYF. The V gene is TRBV20-1, the J gene TRBJ2-7, with D possibly TRBD1 on 6 matching bases. The CDR3 is made up of 13 amino acids. The V gene's germline CDR1 is DFQATT and CDR2 SNEGSKA (reference sequence). V dropped 2 bases and J dropped 3 bases, with 11 bases sitting between them.

The V gene is TRBV4-2, the J gene TRBJ2-3, with D hard to call. The germline CDR1 and CDR2 sequences are LGHNA and YNFKEQ. Trimming cost V 1 base and J 4 bases, with 6 bases left between them. This CDR3 comprises 13 residues. CDR3: CASSQVNPDTQYF. The DNA for the CDR3 is TGTGCCAGCAGCCAAGTCAACCCAGATACGCAGTATTTT.

The CDR3: CASSSPGADTSYEQYF. In nucleotides, the CDR3 is TGTGCCAGCAGCTCCCCAGGGGCCGATACCTCCTACGAGCAGTACTTC. This sequence joins TRBV6-2 or TRBV6-3 and TRBJ2-7; D is possibly TRBD1 (6 bases). The CDR3 covers 16 residues. V was cut by 6 bases and J by 0 bases, with 18 bases left in between. Germline V gene sequence: CDR1 MNHEY, CDR2 SVGEGT.

The chain combines TRBV28 with TRBJ2-5; 10 positions agree with TRBD2. The J call is in doubt because the DNA end fits TRBJ2-7 better. The CDR3 extends over 17 amino acids. Per germline, CDR1 MDHEN and CDR2 SYDVKM. The CDR3 loop reads CASSWRLAGESSYEQYF. For the CDR3, the DNA is TGTGCCAGCAGTTGGAGACTAGCGGGTGAGAGCTCCTACGAGCAGTACTTC.

There are a few counts of this clonotype. The CDR3 region is CSVWTGVGNEQFF. The CDR3 region has the DNA TGCAGCGTTTGGACAGGGGTTGGGAATGAGCAGTTCTTC. The V gene is TRBV29-1, the J gene TRBJ2-1; TRBD1 matches at 9 bases. Per the germline V gene, CDR1 is SQVTM and CDR2 is ANQGSEA. The trim removed 5 bases at V and 7 bases at J, leaving 6 bases unmatched. This CDR3 has 13 residues.

The chain joins TRBV20-1 to TRBJ2-5, with D possibly being TRBD2 (7 bases). V lost 4 bases and J 7 bases, leaving 22 bases between the germline ends. The germline gives CDR1 DFQATT, CDR2 SNEGSKA (reference sequence). This CDR3 spans 15 amino acids. In DNA, the CDR3 is TGCAGTGCTAAATCTACCGGGGGGCCTTACGGGACCCAGTACTTC. As protein: CSAKSTGGPYGTQYF.

V usage is TRBV6-6 and J usage is TRBJ2-6, with 9 bases that match TRBD1. Germline V lookup: CDR1 MNHNY, CDR2 SVGAGI (reference sequence). With V trimmed by 8 bases and J by 4 bases, 6 bases remained unmatched. The CDR3 has 15 amino acids. CDR3 protein: CASGTGSTGANVLTF. In DNA, the CDR3 is TGTGCCAGCGGGACAGGGAGCACCGGGGCCAACGTCCTGACTTTC.